The rows below give T cell receptor beta chains drawn from one sample of a study of T cell responses to AZD1222 COVID-19 vaccine. The method was immunoSEQ multiplex PCR; TCRdb's version includes in-frame clones alone and lacks a portion of them. The sample holds some 130,000 clones; roughly 89% are singletons and the top ten take 6.3%. The sequences come from peripheral blood, collected on day 0 of AZD1222 vaccination. The receptors here all came from an adult in good health. Both conserved end residues are part of each CDR3. D genes are given only for firm matches. Only part of the rows carry a size: once, few, many, or a class if the clone is expanded.

CDR3 protein: CASSGYRTSYEQYF
CDR3 DNA: TGTGCCAGCAGTGGGTACAGGACCTCCTACGAGCAGTACTTC
J gene: TRBJ2-7
clone size: few
D gene: .
V gene: TRBV27

CDR3 protein: CASSFEGRTYNEQFF
CDR3 DNA: TGTGCCAGCAGCTTTGAGGGCCGAACCTACAATGAGCAGTTCTTC
J gene: TRBJ2-1
clone size: .
D gene: .
V gene: TRBV5-4

CDR3 protein: CASSLGQGYEKLFF
CDR3 DNA: TGTGCCAGCAGTTTAGGGCAGGGGTATGAAAAACTGTTTTTT
J gene: TRBJ1-4
clone size: .
D gene: .
V gene: TRBV5-6

CDR3 protein: CASSQDPLIAGKEQFF
CDR3 DNA: TGCGCCAGCAGCCAAGATCCCCTGATAGCGGGGAAGGAGCAGTTCTTC
J gene: TRBJ2-1
clone size: .
D gene: TRBD2
V gene: TRBV4-1

CDR3 protein: CASSFRDRVGNEQFF
CDR3 DNA: TGTGCCAGCAGCTTCAGGGACAGGGTGGGGAATGAGCAGTTCTTC
J gene: TRBJ2-1
clone size: .
D gene: TRBD1
V gene: TRBV7-2

CDR3 protein: CASTGGGQPQHF
CDR3 DNA: TGTGCCAGTACAGGGGGAGGTCAGCCCCAGCATTTT
J gene: TRBJ1-5
clone size: .
D gene: TRBD1
V gene: TRBV19

CDR3 protein: CAGTGQMNTEAFF
CDR3 DNA: TGTGCCGGAACGGGACAAATGAACACTGAAGCTTTCTTT
J gene: TRBJ1-1
clone size: .
D gene: .
V gene: TRBV6-5

CDR3 protein: CASSVYLAGLNTEAFF
CDR3 DNA: TGTGCCAGCAGCGTATATCTCGCGGGGTTGAACACTGAAGCTTTCTTT
J gene: TRBJ1-1
clone size: .
D gene: .
V gene: TRBV9

CDR3 protein: CASSPDRGDTGELFF
CDR3 DNA: TGTGCCAGCTCACCGGACAGGGGGGACACCGGGGAGCTGTTTTTT
J gene: TRBJ2-2
clone size: .
D gene: TRBD1
V gene: TRBV18

CDR3 protein: CASSQTGPLNTGELFF
CDR3 DNA: TGTGCCAGCTCACAAACAGGGCCACTTAACACCGGGGAGCTGTTTTTT
J gene: TRBJ2-2
clone size: .
D gene: .
V gene: TRBV18

CDR3 protein: CASSSTGQGARGANVLTF
CDR3 DNA: TGTGCCAGCAGTTCCACGGGACAGGGGGCGCGAGGGGCCAACGTCCTGACTTTC
J gene: TRBJ2-6
clone size: .
D gene: TRBD1
V gene: TRBV28

CDR3 protein: CASSDSGQGNTGELFF
CDR3 DNA: TGTGCCAGCAGTGACTCAGGACAGGGGAACACCGGGGAGCTGTTTTTT
J gene: TRBJ2-2
clone size: .
D gene: TRBD1
V gene: TRBV6-4

CDR3 protein: CAWSAGQGWEDTQYF
CDR3 DNA: TGTGCCTGGAGCGCTGGACAGGGGTGGGAAGATACGCAGTATTTT
J gene: TRBJ2-3
clone size: .
D gene: TRBD1
V gene: TRBV30

CDR3 protein: CASSGGGQETQYF
CDR3 DNA: TGCGCCAGCAGCGGTGGGGGCCAAGAGACCCAGTACTTC
J gene: TRBJ2-5
clone size: .
D gene: .
V gene: TRBV5-1

CDR3 protein: CASSVPGQGSSGYTF
CDR3 DNA: TGTGCCAGTAGTGTCCCGGGACAGGGCAGCAGTGGCTACACCTTC
J gene: TRBJ1-2
clone size: many
D gene: TRBD1
V gene: TRBV19

CDR3 protein: CASRPHGQGTAGELFF
CDR3 DNA: TGTGCCAGTAGACCTCATGGACAGGGTACTGCCGGGGAGCTGTTTTTT
J gene: TRBJ2-2
clone size: few
D gene: TRBD1
V gene: TRBV19

CDR3 protein: CASSPGGLALGAGRTDTQYF
CDR3 DNA: TGTGCCAGCAGCCCGGGGGGGCTAGCTTTGGGGGCCGGTCGCACAGATACGCAGTATTTT
J gene: TRBJ2-3
clone size: .
D gene: TRBD2
V gene: TRBV6-6

CDR3 protein: CASSLVLGPEAFF
CDR3 DNA: TGTGCCAGCAGCTTAGTCTTAGGCCCTGAAGCTTTCTTT
J gene: TRBJ1-1
clone size: few
D gene: .
V gene: TRBV11-3

CDR3 protein: CASSKAGSTDTQYF
CDR3 DNA: TGTGCCAGCAGTAAGGCGGGGAGCACAGATACGCAGTATTTT
J gene: TRBJ2-3
clone size: few
D gene: .
V gene: TRBV25-1

CDR3 protein: CASGTGAVNEQFF
CDR3 DNA: TGCGCCAGTGGGACAGGGGCCGTCAATGAGCAGTTCTTC
J gene: TRBJ2-1
clone size: .
D gene: TRBD1
V gene: TRBV10-1

CDR3 protein: CASSLEAGGPAKNIQYF
CDR3 DNA: TGTGCCAGCAGCTTGGAAGCGGGGGGGCCAGCCAAAAACATTCAGTACTTC
J gene: TRBJ2-4
clone size: .
D gene: TRBD2
V gene: TRBV7-2

CDR3 protein: CASSKSRNTGELFF
CDR3 DNA: TGTGCCAGCAGCAAATCAAGAAACACCGGGGAGCTGTTTTTT
J gene: TRBJ2-2
clone size: .
D gene: .
V gene: TRBV5-4

CDR3 protein: CASSYQSAGNEAFF
CDR3 DNA: TGTGCCAGCAGTTACCAGTCAGCGGGGAATGAAGCTTTCTTT
J gene: TRBJ1-1
clone size: .
D gene: .
V gene: TRBV6-6

CDR3 protein: CASSTDSYNEQFF
CDR3 DNA: TGCGCCAGCAGCACCGACAGCTACAATGAGCAGTTCTTC
J gene: TRBJ2-1
clone size: .
D gene: .
V gene: TRBV5-1

CDR3 protein: CASSIIDRVDSNQPQHF
CDR3 DNA: TGTGCCAGTAGTATCATCGACAGGGTCGATAGCAATCAGCCCCAGCATTTT
J gene: TRBJ1-5
clone size: .
D gene: TRBD1
V gene: TRBV19

CDR3 protein: CASSLVRTWVEQYF
CDR3 DNA: TGTGCCAGCAGCTTAGTTCGAACCTGGGTTGAGCAGTACTTC
J gene: TRBJ2-7
clone size: .
D gene: .
V gene: TRBV7-2

CDR3 protein: CASSFGQSTGELFF
CDR3 DNA: TGTGCCAGCAGCTTTGGCCAGAGCACCGGGGAGCTGTTTTTT
J gene: TRBJ2-2
clone size: .
D gene: .
V gene: TRBV5-6

CDR3 protein: CATSDLRTDEKLFF
CDR3 DNA: TGTGCCACCAGTGATCTCCGGACAGATGAAAAACTGTTTTTT
J gene: TRBJ1-4
clone size: .
D gene: .
V gene: TRBV24-1

CDR3 protein: CASSEGVPLYGYTF
CDR3 DNA: TGTGCCAGCAGTGAAGGAGTGCCTCTCTATGGCTACACCTTC
J gene: TRBJ1-2
clone size: .
D gene: .
V gene: TRBV6-1

CDR3 protein: CASSSLNWGQGNYGYTF
CDR3 DNA: TGTGCCAGCTCGTCGCTTAACTGGGGACAGGGGAACTATGGCTACACCTTC
J gene: TRBJ1-2
clone size: .
D gene: TRBD1
V gene: TRBV18

CDR3 protein: CASSQRGGSLTGELFF
CDR3 DNA: TGTGCCAGCAGCCAGCGGGGTGGTTCGTTAACCGGGGAGCTGTTTTTT
J gene: TRBJ2-2
clone size: .
D gene: TRBD2
V gene: TRBV7-9

CDR3 protein: CASSVAQAPGELFF
CDR3 DNA: TGTGCCAGCAGCGTAGCTCAGGCCCCCGGGGAGCTGTTTTTT
J gene: TRBJ2-2
clone size: .
D gene: .
V gene: TRBV9

CDR3 protein: CASSLERSEQFF
CDR3 DNA: TGTGCCAGCAGCTTGGAGAGGAGTGAGCAGTTCTTC
J gene: TRBJ2-1
clone size: .
D gene: .
V gene: TRBV11-3

CDR3 protein: CASRTSSYNEQFF
CDR3 DNA: TGTGCCAGCCGCACTTCCTCCTACAATGAGCAGTTCTTC
J gene: TRBJ2-1
clone size: .
D gene: .
V gene: TRBV12-3/TRBV12-4

CDR3 protein: CSVSPGQGVELFF
CDR3 DNA: TGCAGCGTTAGTCCGGGACAGGGAGTGGAGCTGTTTTTT
J gene: TRBJ2-2
clone size: .
D gene: TRBD1
V gene: TRBV29-1

CDR3 protein: CAGETLGGYTF
CDR3 DNA: TGTGCCGGGGAAACCCTCGGGGGCTACACCTTC
J gene: TRBJ1-2
clone size: .
D gene: .
V gene: TRBV2

CDR3 protein: CASSLGPGGETQYF
CDR3 DNA: TGTGCCAGCAGCTTGGGCCCCGGAGGGGAGACCCAGTACTTC
J gene: TRBJ2-5
clone size: .
D gene: .
V gene: TRBV5-4

CDR3 protein: CASSHSWMGSQVNTEAFF
CDR3 DNA: TGCGCCAGCAGCCACTCATGGATGGGAAGCCAAGTGAACACTGAAGCTTTCTTT
J gene: TRBJ1-1
clone size: .
D gene: .
V gene: TRBV4-3

CDR3 protein: CSASLGGADTQYF
CDR3 DNA: TGCAGTGCTAGTTTAGGGGGGGCAGATACGCAGTATTTT
J gene: TRBJ2-3
clone size: .
D gene: .
V gene: TRBV20-1

CDR3 protein: CSVETTSRYGYTF
CDR3 DNA: TGCAGCGTAGAAACGACAAGCCGCTATGGCTACACCTTC
J gene: TRBJ1-2
clone size: .
D gene: .
V gene: TRBV29-1

CDR3 protein: CASSLERGGTEAFF
CDR3 DNA: TGTGCCAGCAGCTTGGAGCGGGGAGGCACTGAAGCTTTCTTT
J gene: TRBJ1-1
clone size: .
D gene: .
V gene: TRBV5-6

CDR3 protein: CASSQDWTASNTIYF
CDR3 DNA: TGCGCCAGCAGCCAAGACTGGACAGCAAGTAACACCATATATTTT
J gene: TRBJ1-3
clone size: .
D gene: .
V gene: TRBV4-1

CDR3 protein: CASKQGLAGRNEQFF
CDR3 DNA: TGTGCCAGCAAGCAGGGACTAGCGGGTAGGAATGAGCAGTTCTTC
J gene: TRBJ2-1
clone size: .
D gene: TRBD2
V gene: TRBV6-5

CDR3 protein: CASSAFTGGGQPQHF
CDR3 DNA: TGTGCCAGTAGTGCCTTCACAGGTGGGGGTCAGCCCCAGCATTTT
J gene: TRBJ1-5
clone size: .
D gene: .
V gene: TRBV19

CDR3 protein: CASSWTSGGPYLSYEQYF
CDR3 DNA: TGTGCCAGCAGCTGGACTAGCGGGGGGCCGTACCTCTCCTACGAGCAGTACTTC
J gene: TRBJ2-7
clone size: .
D gene: TRBD2
V gene: TRBV5-6

CDR3 protein: CASSIQTGTQGGTIYF
CDR3 DNA: TGTGCCAGCAGCATTCAAACCGGGACACAAGGGGGGACCATATATTTT
J gene: TRBJ1-3
clone size: .
D gene: .
V gene: TRBV7-9

CDR3 protein: CASSTTGDSTDTQYF
CDR3 DNA: TGTGCCAGTAGCACAACAGGGGATAGCACAGATACGCAGTATTTT
J gene: TRBJ2-3
clone size: .
D gene: TRBD1
V gene: TRBV19

CDR3 protein: CASSQDRAYGYTF
CDR3 DNA: TGTGCCAGCTCACAGGACAGGGCCTATGGCTACACCTTC
J gene: TRBJ1-2
clone size: once
D gene: TRBD1
V gene: TRBV18

CDR3 protein: CASSLLARASSYNEQFF
CDR3 DNA: TGTGCCAGCAGCTTACTAGCGCGCGCCTCCTCCTACAATGAGCAGTTCTTC
J gene: TRBJ2-1
clone size: .
D gene: .
V gene: TRBV7-3

CDR3 protein: CASRGTQYF
CDR3 DNA: TGTGCCAGCAGGGGGACCCAGTACTTC
J gene: TRBJ2-5
clone size: .
D gene: .
V gene: TRBV6-4

CDR3 protein: CASSQLFGGQGRQFF
CDR3 DNA: TGTGCCAGCAGCCAACTTTTCGGGGGACAGGGGAGGCAGTTCTTC
J gene: TRBJ2-1
clone size: .
D gene: TRBD1
V gene: TRBV4-2

CDR3 protein: CATYTSGGLDEKLFF
CDR3 DNA: TGTGCCACCTATACTTCGGGGGGGCTTGATGAAAAACTGTTTTTT
J gene: TRBJ1-4
clone size: few
D gene: .
V gene: TRBV24-1

CDR3 protein: CASSLGTGINSPLHF
CDR3 DNA: TGTGCCAGCAGCTTAGGGACAGGCATTAATTCACCCCTCCACTTT
J gene: TRBJ1-6
clone size: .
D gene: TRBD1
V gene: TRBV7-9